This TCR beta chain stems from a study of blood T cell repertoires in COVID-19. The overall study: Sites in the United States, Italy and Spain provided acute and convalescent COVID-19 samples.

In the original analysis: The authors estimated nucleated cell counts from reference gene primer amplification. Generated by immunoSEQ multiplex PCR, the TCRdb table keeps only in-frame clones and is missing some. The V and J calls and clone size were taken over from that table, and D and trimming were inferred from the DNA. The sample consists of about 76,000 clones, around 90% of them appearing once. The germline V and J ends were trimmed by 5 bases and 0 bases, with 9 bases remaining between them. The length of the CDR3 is 13 residues. Germline CDR1 and CDR2: SGHRS and YFSETQ. This receptor was identified in a man aged 50 to 59 with acute or convalescent COVID-19. J is TRBJ2-7 and V is TRBV5-1, with a weak D call TRBD1 (5 bases). The material sequenced was peripheral blood. The DNA of the CDR3 is TGCGCCAGCAGTTCCAGGGCCTCCTACGAGCAGTACTTC. Protein: CASSSRASYEQYF.